Sequencing of this TCR beta chain was carried out in a study of T cells in Graves' hyperthyroidism and ophthalmopathy (dated by TCRdb to between 2018 and 2021). For context, the study as a whole: Peripheral blood was collected at initial diagnosis, before any treatment. To identify distinguishing TCR V-J signatures, a discovery cohort of some 99 patients was used, comprising 40 to 45 with Graves' ophthalmopathy and around 60 with stable Graves' hyperthyroidism. Whether ophthalmopathy could be predicted prospectively was tested in an independent validation cohort made up of 18 to 20 hyperthyroidism patients plus 17 patients who later progressed to ophthalmopathy. The 90 or so discovery patients were randomly split 7:3 into training and test sets. In roughly six Graves' hyperthyroidism patients, the study also compared T-cell repertoires from thyroid tissue with T-cell repertoires from blood. Once sampling was done, hyperthyroidism patients were given methimazole at a starting dose of 30 mg daily, whereas ophthalmopathy patients were given high-dose intravenous methylprednisolone. The paper describes TCR Vbeta CDR3 sequencing of fewer than 150 peripheral blood samples, made up of 43 ophthalmopathy patients, approximately 73 hyperthyroidism patients and 17 progressor patients.

TCR beta CDR3 regions were amplified from RNA transcripts. The first round of RT-PCR for the TCR CDR3 was performed with the HTBI primer set and the Qiagen OneStep RT-PCR kit. A second multiplex PCR round built the libraries, followed by size selection and purification. Paired-end sequencing of the libraries was performed with 100 bp reads on an Illumina HiSeq2000. The published analysis was carried out like this. SOAPnuke was used to process the raw data, removing reads that contained adapters or uncalled bases, had a mean Phred below 15, or lacked an exact match to the constant primer or identifier. COPE v1.2.5 was used to merge high-quality paired reads, and clonotypes were defined as unique nucleotide sequences. MiTCR v1.1 was used to align the clonotypes against IMGT TRBV, TRBD and TRBJ reference segments. Analysis was restricted to V-J combinations with a frequency above 0.0001, which covered roughly 99% of repertoires. The TCS score was defined as F50 (clonal expansion) divided by E x V (chaos), with BLOSUM62-based TCRdist calculated between CDR3 peptides within each V-J. Welch's t-statistics and random forest reduced fewer than 600 V-J features to 10 to 15, which were used in a naive Bayes classifier (R e1071). TCRdb reprocessed the public reads (quality trimming at Q25 with fastp, clone calling with MiXCR) and kept in-frame beta chains. Each entry is one CDR3 protein sequence, shown with its most common DNA and genes. V and J calls and clone size were set by TCRdb, not the authors. This sample holds about 600,000 distinct CDR3 sequences; about a sixth were observed only once. The ten top clones hold more than 3% of the sample.

CDR1 and CDR2 are drawn from the germline V gene: SGHRS, YFSETQ. V is pared back by 8 bases and J by 12 bases, with 21 bases lying between the germline termini. From its cysteine to its phenylalanine, the CDR3 spans 13 amino acids. Only the CDR3 DNA is retained, 39 bases long and in frame from the first base. As concerns this clonotype: Its antigen has not been determined. Base-call qualities are not available, and no considerably larger clone is one nucleotide away.

On the study overall, not on this receptor specifically: Sample size was not statistically predetermined, and investigators were not blinded to group allocation. Most expanded thyroid clonotypes (frequency above 0.001) were also found in blood, which suggests that blood repertoires may mirror thyroid immune responses. In validation, the model predicted progression to ophthalmopathy with over 60% sensitivity and about 73% specificity, a median of around six months before onset. A 13 V-J signature model separated ophthalmopathy from stable hyperthyroidism, with 87.88% sensitivity and around 84% specificity in cross-validation and 80%/75% in testing.

In the ophthalmopathy patients, disease was moderately to severely active, with a Clinical Activity Score of 3 or more, a NOSPECS grade of 4 or more, and a duration of less than 3 months. Patients with uncontrolled infections, other autoimmune diseases, pregnancy or lactation were excluded. Diagnoses were based on clinical symptoms, serum thyroxine and TRAb, thyroid ultrasound and orbital computed tomography. Ficoll-Paque density gradient centrifugation was used to isolate PBMCs from 9.5 to 10 ml of fresh peripheral blood. Trizol reagent was used to extract total RNA, and RNA quality was then checked on an Agilent 2100 Bioanalyzer.

This receptor was taken from a woman aged 40 to 50 with Graves' ophthalmopathy. What was sequenced was blood. Here the chain combines TRBV5-1 and TRBJ2-1, with TRBD2 tentatively as D gene (5 bases match). The nucleotide sequence is given as TGCGCCAGTGACAAAATTCTAATTGCGGGGCAGTTCTTC. Its translation is CASDKILIAGQFF.